This T cell receptor (beta chain) was sequenced in a study of blood T cells in healthy people across ages. As concerns this clonotype: This may come from a read error, since a much larger clone is one base off.

Using a J-beta primer mix together with a sample-barcoded 5' primer, a second PCR was run for roughly 6 to 12 cycles. TCRdb called the 5' RACE reads again in MiXCR, with one record for every CDR3 protein. The sample includes over 950,000 distinct CDR3 sequences, 35% to 40% of them seen just once. Trimming took 2 bases from V and 10 from J, leaving 12 bases between them. CDR3 length equals 12 residues. Germline V gene sequence: CDR1 DFQATT, CDR2 SNEGSKA (reference sequence). The chain employs TRBV20-1 and TRBJ2-1; tentatively, D is TRBD2 (6 bases). Sequencing input: blood. The clonotype originates from a man aged 18 to 30 in good health. The CDR3 spells CSARSSEGEQFF. The CDR3, as DNA: TGCAGTGCTAGATCTAGCGAGGGAGAGCAGTTCTTC.